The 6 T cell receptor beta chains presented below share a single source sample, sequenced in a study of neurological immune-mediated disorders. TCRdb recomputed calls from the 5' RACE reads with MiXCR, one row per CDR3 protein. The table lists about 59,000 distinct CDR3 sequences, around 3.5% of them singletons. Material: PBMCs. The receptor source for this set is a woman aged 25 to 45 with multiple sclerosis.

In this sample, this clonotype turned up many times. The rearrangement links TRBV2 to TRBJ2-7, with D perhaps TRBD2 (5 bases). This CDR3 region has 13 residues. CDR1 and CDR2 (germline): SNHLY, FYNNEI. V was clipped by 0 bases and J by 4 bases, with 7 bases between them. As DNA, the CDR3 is TGTGCCAGCAGTGAAGCAACGGGGTACGAGCAGTACTTC. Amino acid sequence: CASSEATGYEQYF.

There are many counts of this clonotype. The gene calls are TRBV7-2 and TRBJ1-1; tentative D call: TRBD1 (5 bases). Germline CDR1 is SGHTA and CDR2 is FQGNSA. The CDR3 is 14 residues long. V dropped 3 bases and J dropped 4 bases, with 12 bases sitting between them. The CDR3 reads CASSLSGGTTEAFF. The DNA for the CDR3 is TGTGCCAGCAGCTTGAGTGGGGGGACCACTGAAGCTTTCTTT.

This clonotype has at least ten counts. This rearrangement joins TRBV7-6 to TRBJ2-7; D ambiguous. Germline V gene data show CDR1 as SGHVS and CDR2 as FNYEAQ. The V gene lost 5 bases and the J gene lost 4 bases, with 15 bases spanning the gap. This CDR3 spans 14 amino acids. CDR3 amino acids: CASSSRPVHYEQYF. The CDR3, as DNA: TGTGCCAGCAGCAGCCGCCCGGTTCATTACGAGCAGTACTTC.

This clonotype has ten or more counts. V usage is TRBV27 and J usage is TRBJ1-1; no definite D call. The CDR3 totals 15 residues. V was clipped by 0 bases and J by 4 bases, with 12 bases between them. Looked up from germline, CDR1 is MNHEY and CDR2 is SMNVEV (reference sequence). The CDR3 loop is CASSLSIRGSTEAFF. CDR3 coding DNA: TGTGCCAGCAGTTTATCGATTCGGGGATCCACTGAAGCTTTCTTT.

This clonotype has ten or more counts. The CDR3 region has the DNA TGTGCCAGCAGCTTAGCGCGCGGGAGCTACAATGAGCAGTTCTTC. Its protein is CASSLARGSYNEQFF. The chain combines TRBV7-2 with TRBJ2-1; 7 bases are shared with TRBD2. The CDR3 has 15 amino acids. Germline values: CDR1 SGHTA, CDR2 FQGNSA. With 0 bases clipped from V and 3 bases from J, the junction kept 2 bases outside the gene matches.

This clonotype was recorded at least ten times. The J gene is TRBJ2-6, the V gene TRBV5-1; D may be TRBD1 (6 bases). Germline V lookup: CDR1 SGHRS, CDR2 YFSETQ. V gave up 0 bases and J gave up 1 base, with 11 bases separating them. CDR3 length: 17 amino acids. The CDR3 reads CASSLERTGSGANVLTF. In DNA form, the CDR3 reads TGCGCCAGCAGCTTGGAACGTACAGGGTCTGGGGCCAACGTCCTGACTTTC.